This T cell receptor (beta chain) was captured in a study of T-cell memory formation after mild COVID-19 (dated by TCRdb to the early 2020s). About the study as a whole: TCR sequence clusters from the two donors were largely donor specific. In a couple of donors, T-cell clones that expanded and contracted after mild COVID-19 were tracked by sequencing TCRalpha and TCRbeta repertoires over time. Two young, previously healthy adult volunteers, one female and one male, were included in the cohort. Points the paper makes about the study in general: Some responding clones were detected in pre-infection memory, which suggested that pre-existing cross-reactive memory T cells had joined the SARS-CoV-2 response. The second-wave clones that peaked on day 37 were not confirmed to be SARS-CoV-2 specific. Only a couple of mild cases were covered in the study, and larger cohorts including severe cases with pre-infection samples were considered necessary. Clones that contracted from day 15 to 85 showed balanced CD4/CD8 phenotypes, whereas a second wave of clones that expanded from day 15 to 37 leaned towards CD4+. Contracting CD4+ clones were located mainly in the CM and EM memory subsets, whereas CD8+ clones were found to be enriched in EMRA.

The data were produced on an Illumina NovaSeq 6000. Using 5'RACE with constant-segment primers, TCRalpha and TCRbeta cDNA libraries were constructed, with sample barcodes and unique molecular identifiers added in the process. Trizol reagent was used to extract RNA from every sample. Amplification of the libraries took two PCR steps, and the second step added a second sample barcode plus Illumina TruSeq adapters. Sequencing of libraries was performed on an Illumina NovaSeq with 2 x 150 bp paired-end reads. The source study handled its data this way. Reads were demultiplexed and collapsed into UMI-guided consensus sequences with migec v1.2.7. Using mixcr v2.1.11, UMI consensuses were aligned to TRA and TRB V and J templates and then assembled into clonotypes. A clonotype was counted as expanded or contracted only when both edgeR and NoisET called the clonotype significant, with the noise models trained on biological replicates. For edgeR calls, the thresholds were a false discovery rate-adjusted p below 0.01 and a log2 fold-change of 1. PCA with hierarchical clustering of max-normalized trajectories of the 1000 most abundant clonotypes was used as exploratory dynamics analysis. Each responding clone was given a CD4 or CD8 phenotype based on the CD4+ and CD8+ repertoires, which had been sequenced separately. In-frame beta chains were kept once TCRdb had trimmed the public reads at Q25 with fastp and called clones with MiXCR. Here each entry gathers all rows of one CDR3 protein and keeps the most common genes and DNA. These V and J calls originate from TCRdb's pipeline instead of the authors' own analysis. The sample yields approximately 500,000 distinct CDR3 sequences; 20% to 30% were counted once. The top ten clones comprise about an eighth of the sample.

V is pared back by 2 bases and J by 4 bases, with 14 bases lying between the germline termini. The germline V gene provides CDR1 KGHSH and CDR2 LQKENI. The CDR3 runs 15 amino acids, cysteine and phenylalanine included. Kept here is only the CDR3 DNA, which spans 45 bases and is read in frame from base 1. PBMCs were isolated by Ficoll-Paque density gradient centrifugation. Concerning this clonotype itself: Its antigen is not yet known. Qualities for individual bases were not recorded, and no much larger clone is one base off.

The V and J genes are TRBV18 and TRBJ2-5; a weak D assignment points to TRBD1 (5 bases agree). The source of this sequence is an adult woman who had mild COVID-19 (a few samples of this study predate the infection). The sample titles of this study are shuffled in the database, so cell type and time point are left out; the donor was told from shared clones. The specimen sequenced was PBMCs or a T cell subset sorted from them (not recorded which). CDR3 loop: CASSPSQGWPETQYF. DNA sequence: TGTGCCAGCTCACCATCGCAGGGATGGCCAGAGACCCAGTACTTC.